Shown below are 15 T cell receptor beta chains from a single sample sequenced in a study of shared clonotypes between healthy human individuals. Clones were sequenced by immunoSEQ multiplex PCR, and TCRdb holds only the in-frame ones, with some missing. Of approximately 1.5 million clones in the sample, around 98.5% were seen once. The specimen was naive CD4+ T cells sorted from blood. This sample's subset: CD45RA+ positively selected. The receptors come from a man younger than 40 in good health.

This sequence joins TRBV15 and TRBJ2-3; 11 bases agree with TRBD1. The CDR3 contains 16 residues. With 1 base clipped from V and 3 bases from J, the junction kept 3 bases outside the gene matches. Germline loops: CDR1 LNHNV, CDR2 YYDKDF (reference sequence). CDR3: CATSRGGQGATDTQYF. CDR3 DNA sequence: TGTGCCACCAGCAGAGGAGGACAGGGGGCAACAGATACGCAGTATTTT. Full variable domain (outside the CDR3, taken from reference TRBV15 and TRBJ2-3): DAMVIQNPRYQVTQFGKPVTLSCSQTLNHNVMYWYQQKSSQAPKLLFHYYDKDFNNEADTPDNFQSRRPNTSFCFLDIRSPGLGDTAMYLCATSRGGQGATDTQYFGPGTRLTVL.

The rearrangement links TRBV7-9 to TRBJ2-1; 12 bases are shared with TRBD1. V lost 7 bases and J lost 1; bases outside the gene matches: 5. Germline CDR1 is SEHNR and CDR2 is FQNEAQ (reference sequence). CDR3 length equals 16 residues. The CDR3 coding sequence is TGTGCCAGCACCAGGGACAGGGGGCGATCCTACAATGAGCAGTTCTTC. As protein: CASTRDRGRSYNEQFF. The complete variable domain, with remaining parts taken from reference TRBV7-9 and TRBJ2-1, reads DTGVSQNPRHKITKRGQNVTFRCDPISEHNRLYWYRQTLGQGPEFLTYFQNEAQLEKSRLLSDRFSAERPKGSFSTLEIQRTEQGDSAMYLCASTRDRGRSYNEQFFGPGTRLTVL.

The chain uses TRBV27 and TRBJ2-7; 10 bases line up with TRBD1. V shed 6 bases, J shed 5 bases, and the junction held 10 bases outside the gene matches. The germline V gene encodes CDR1 MNHEY and CDR2 SMNVEV (reference sequence). This CDR3 region has 15 residues. CDR3 amino acids: CASSRPGTGVDEQYF. DNA for the CDR3: TGTGCCAGCAGCCGGCCCGGGACAGGGGTGGACGAGCAGTACTTC.

The chain uses TRBV19 and TRBJ1-1; the D is unclear. Trimming left V 5 bases short and J 0 bases short, with 13 bases between. CDR1 and CDR2 from the germline V gene are LNHDA and SQIVND (reference sequence). The CDR3 length is 15 residues. CDR3 sequence reads: CASSLPGSMNTEAFF. Here the CDR3 DNA reads TGTGCCAGTAGTTTACCGGGGTCCATGAACACTGAAGCTTTCTTT.

The V and J genes are TRBV7-9 and TRBJ2-3; TRBD2 aligns across 7 bases. Germline loops: CDR1 SEHNR, CDR2 FQNEAQ (reference sequence). After removal of 2 bases from V and 2 bases from J, the junction contained 7 bases not matched to a gene. The length of the CDR3 is 16 residues. The CDR3 protein is CASSLTGLVTTDTQYF. The CDR3 DNA sequence: TGTGCCAGCAGCTTAACTGGACTAGTAACCACAGATACGCAGTATTTT.

The V and J genes are TRBV5-1 and TRBJ2-1; perhaps TRBD2 as D (5 bases). Germline lookup yields CDR1 SGHRS and CDR2 YFSETQ. The CDR3 covers 15 residues. V was trimmed by 0 bases and J by 7 bases, leaving 14 bases between them. CDR3 region: CASSLDSRRGNEQFF. CDR3 sequence (DNA): TGCGCCAGCAGCTTGGATTCAAGACGGGGAAATGAGCAGTTCTTC.

The J gene is TRBJ2-2, the V gene TRBV7-2; TRBD2 might be the D (6 bases). The CDR3 runs 16 residues. Germline V CDR1 and CDR2: SGHTA, FQGNSA. V lost 1 base and J lost 4, with 13 bases in between. CDR3 DNA sequence: TGTGCCAGCAGCTTAGTTGCTAGCGTTGGCACCGGGGAGCTGTTTTTT. It codes for CASSLVASVGTGELFF. Supplemented by reference TRBV7-2 and TRBJ2-2, the full variable domain reads GAGVSQSPSNKVTEKGKDVELRCDPISGHTALYWYRQSLGQGLEFLIYFQGNSAPDKSGLPSDRFSAERTGGSVSTLTIQRTQQEDSAVYLCASSLVASVGTGELFFGEGSRLTVL.

The rearrangement uses TRBV15 and TRBJ2-6, with 9 positions matching TRBD1. The CDR3 consists of 20 residues. Trimming took 1 base from V and 0 from J; bases not matched to a gene: 10. CDR1 LNHNV and CDR2 YYDKDF come from the germline V gene (reference sequence). CDR3: CATSRAFHGQGSSGANVLTF. The CDR3 coding sequence is TGTGCCACCAGCAGAGCATTCCATGGACAGGGGTCCTCTGGGGCCAACGTCCTGACTTTC.

This clone was recorded once. The chain has TRBV11-2 and TRBJ1-1; tentatively, D is TRBD1 (5 bases). CDR3 length equals 13 residues. The V and J ends lost 1 base and 10 bases respectively, with 13 bases between them. The germline V gene encodes CDR1 SGHAT and CDR2 FQNNGV. CDR3 residues: CASSLAAGTGAFF. For the CDR3, the DNA is TGTGCCAGCAGCTTAGCCGCAGGGACGGGAGCTTTCTTT.

The gene calls are TRBV18 and TRBJ2-5; 10 positions agree with TRBD1. V shed 2 bases, J shed 6 bases, and the junction held 3 bases outside the gene matches. CDR3 size: 14 residues. CDR1 is KGHSH, CDR2 LQKENI, per germline. The chain's CDR3 is CASSPGTGEKTQYF. The CDR3 DNA reads TGTGCCAGCTCACCAGGGACAGGGGAGAAGACCCAGTACTTC.

V and J are TRBV5-4 and TRBJ2-5; the match to TRBD2 covers 10 bases. The junction had 10 bases not matched to a gene; V was cut back by 3 bases and J by 5 bases. This CDR3 is 16 amino acids long. Germline V gene lookup returns CDR1 SGHNT and CDR2 YYREEE (reference sequence). The chain's CDR3 is CASSSWGAGGKETQYF. The CDR3 DNA follows: TGTGCCAGCAGCTCCTGGGGAGCGGGAGGGAAGGAGACCCAGTACTTC.

The chain couples TRBV18 to TRBJ2-1, with 9 bases matching TRBD1. The CDR3 spans 17 residues. Germline lookup yields CDR1 KGHSH and CDR2 LQKENI. V lost 5 bases and J lost 4; bases outside the gene matches: 12. CDR3 in amino acids: CASSSTLTGGQYNEQFF. The CDR3 nucleotides read TGTGCCAGCTCATCAACGCTGACAGGGGGTCAATACAATGAGCAGTTCTTC.

V is TRBV10-1 and J is TRBJ2-1; tentative D call: TRBD2 (6 bases). The CDR3 is 13 amino acids. V gave up 8 bases and J gave up 8 bases, with 16 bases separating them. The germline gives CDR1 WNHNN, CDR2 SYGVQD (reference sequence). The CDR3 here is CASSPGGMDEQFF. DNA for the CDR3: TGCGCCAGCTCCCCTGGGGGGATGGATGAGCAGTTCTTC.

This clone has only a few counts. The gene calls are TRBV10-1 and TRBJ2-7; D is perhaps TRBD1 (5 bases). V gave up 4 bases and J gave up 2 bases, with 9 bases separating them. The CDR3 length is 13 residues. Germline lookup yields CDR1 WNHNN and CDR2 SYGVQD (reference sequence). CDR3 DNA sequence: TGCGCCAGCAGTGGGACACCTACCTACGAGCAGTACTTC. Its translation is CASSGTPTYEQYF.

J is TRBJ1-1 and V is TRBV7-2; the D is unclear. CDR1 is SGHTA, CDR2 FQGNSA, per germline. CDR3 length equals 12 residues. V was trimmed by 2 bases and J by 9 bases, leaving 10 bases between them. For the CDR3, the DNA is TGTGCCAGCAGCTTAAAACAGCTTAAAGCTTTCTTT. Translated, it gives CASSLKQLKAFF.